This TCR beta chain comes out of a study of immune evolution from preneoplasia to lung adenocarcinoma (dated by TCRdb to 2020 to 2023). Background on the whole study: No AAH lesions showed HLA loss of heterozygosity, compared with 6% to 7.5% of AIS, more than 13% of MIA and around 30% of ADC lesions. POLYSOLVER was used to infer Class I HLA alleles from exome data, while LOHHLA was used to detect allele-specific HLA loss. A total of 40 to 60 patients contributed TCR sequencing data. It was reported in the study that about a hundred samples were used for TCR sequencing. The sample size depended on which specimens were available, not on a prior power calculation. The overall cohort comprised 55 or so patients with pulmonary nodules who underwent surgical resection. Resected precursor lesions (AAH, AIS, MIA) and invasive adenocarcinomas were compared against paired morphologically normal lung tissue. The study profiled immune contexture across lung adenocarcinoma precursors and invasive adenocarcinoma using immune gene expression, TCR sequencing and multiplex immunofluorescence. The immune data were combined with whole exome sequencing and methylation data from the same cohort of nodules. The research as a whole found: The highest clonality was observed in normal lung, whereas higher T cell density and diversity but lower clonality appeared to be present in later-stage lesions. Because all patients came from Japan and China, whether the findings apply to Western populations was uncertain. Top T cell clone frequencies were highest in normal lung and appeared to decrease progressively from AAH through AIS, MIA and invasive adenocarcinoma. Findings were based on association rather than direct causation; larger cohorts with long-term follow-up and longitudinal biopsies were deemed needed. Compared with EGFR-mutant or double wild-type lesions, KRAS-mutant nodules had the highest T cell clonality.

Between the mid-2010s and the late 2010s, the patients underwent resection in either Japan or China. Two lung cancer pathologists independently confirmed the histologic diagnosis of each case on H&E slides. Macro-dissection after pathologic assessment enriched premalignant or tumor cells for nucleic acid extraction. The AllPrep DNA/RNA FFPE Kit was used to isolate DNA from FFPE tissue. There are 13 amino acids in the CDR3, from cysteine to phenylalanine inclusive. Only the CDR3 region is kept as DNA, spanning 39 bases read in frame from base 1. The germline V gene encodes CDR1 SGHAT and CDR2 FQDESV (reference sequence). The germline ends are 12 bases apart after V is trimmed by 2 bases and J by 8 bases. Using the immunoSEQ hsTCRbeta Kit, TCR beta CDR3 regions were sequenced from DNA. As for how the authors treated the data: TCR sequencing data were analysed with the ImmunoSEQ Analyzer. T cell clonality was calculated on productive rearrangements as 1 minus Pielou's evenness. The inverse Simpson index, applied to productive templates, was used to measure T cell diversity. T cell density was TCR beta template counts normalized to usable DNA, estimated by amplifying and sequencing housekeeping genes. Two-sided Kruskal-Wallis tests were used to compare TCR metrics across histologic stages. TCRdb holds this immuneACCESS table with in-frame rearrangements only. Some clones are missing; in checked studies, unresolved V genes explain under half, and the rest has no known cause. V, J and clone size are taken as reported in that table, and D and trimming were inferred from the DNA itself. In all, the sample holds tens of thousands of clones, and roughly 75% of those were seen once. The ten most abundant clones make up around 6% of the sample.

This clone was picked up one time. No antigen is known for it. There are no base qualities to consult, and no much larger clone falls within one base. The rearranged chain carries TRBV11-1 and TRBJ1-2, with an unclear D gene assignment. Sequences were obtained from FFPE invasive lung adenocarcinoma tissue. The intended sense of this specimen's cell subset or site label: frankly invasive lung adenocarcinoma (ADC). This clonotype was sampled from a person between 60 and 69 years old with lung adenocarcinoma. At the DNA level, the sequence is TGTGCCAGCAGCTTAAATTGGCAGGACGGCTACACCTTC. This yields the protein CASSLNWQDGYTF.